The text below deals with one TCR beta chain. Sequence at one end of the junction differs from germline and may be a read error. Germline and genes: mouse. The CDR3 goes on 1 residue after the read ends, and that part is filled in from the germline J gene. The sample carries other DNA sequences with the same CDR3. The data stem from a study of tissue T cells after allogeneic stem cell transplantation. TCRdb keeps only in-frame clones here, not all; method: immunoSEQ multiplex PCR. The sample comprises over 5,500 clones, 40% to 60% of which are singletons, and over 35% rests with the top ten. Indicated time point: mouse harvest day 14 after allogeneic transplant. The graft held 10^6 splenic CD5+ T cells and 10^7 T-cell-depleted bone marrow cells. Looked up from germline, CDR1 is SGHSN and CDR2 is HYEKVE. CDR3 length: 14 residues.

Sequencing was carried out using gut tissue. This sequence joins TRBV12-1 and TRBJ1-3; TRBD1 is a possible D gene (5 bases). This clonotype was sampled from a female BALB/c mouse given C57BL/6 T cells with graft-versus-host disease after an allogeneic hematopoietic cell transplant. CDR3 sequence: CASSLGGAGNTLYF. Incomplete CDR3 DNA: TGCGCCAGCTCTCTCGGGGGGGCTGGAAATACGCTCTAT. Supplemented by reference TRBV12-1 and TRBJ1-3, the full variable domain reads DSGVVQSPRHIIKEKGGRSVLTCIPISGHSNVVWYQQTLGKELKFLIQHYEKVERDKGFLPSRFSVQQFDDYHSEMNMSALELEDSAMYFCASSLGGAGNTLYFGEGSRLIVV.